One sample yielded the 23 T cell receptor beta chains listed below, sequenced in a study of cytomegalovirus exposure and HLA in healthy donors. The study ran its PCR with 60 Vbeta and 13 Jbeta primers. The data were produced by immunoSEQ multiplex PCR, yet TCRdb's version contains in-frame clones alone and is incomplete. The profile shows approximately 140,000 clones, around three quarters of them singletons. Sequences were obtained from PBMCs. These receptors all come from a middle-aged man in good health and CMV-seropositive.

DNA for the CDR3: TGTGCCAGTAGTTTCGTAACGAACACCGGGGAGCTGTTTTTT. The encoded protein is CASSFVTNTGELFF. The chain employs TRBV19 and TRBJ2-2; D remains ambiguous. Germline-derived CDR1 and CDR2 are LNHDA and SQIVND (reference sequence). V was trimmed by 5 bases and J by 0 bases, leaving 7 bases between them. This CDR3 is built from 14 residues.

In its sample, this clone was seen a few times. The J gene is TRBJ1-3, the V gene TRBV28; D is undetermined. CDR1 MDHEN and CDR2 SYDVKM come from the germline V gene. The length of the CDR3 is 15 residues. V was pared by 7 bases and J by 3 bases, with 16 bases between. CDR3 in amino acids: CASTQVRLSGNTIYF. Written as DNA, the CDR3 is TGTGCCAGCACCCAAGTCCGACTTAGTGGAAACACCATATATTTT. Full variable domain (outside the CDR3, taken from reference TRBV28 and TRBJ1-3): DVKVTQSSRYLVKRTGEKVFLECVQDMDHENMFWYRQDPGLGLRLIYFSYDVKMKEKGDIPEGYSVSREKKERFSLILESASTNQTSMYLCASTQVRLSGNTIYFGEGSWLTVV.

This clone has just a few counts. The rearrangement links TRBV6-1 to TRBJ1-4; D is possibly TRBD1 (6 bases). The germline V gene encodes CDR1 MNHNS and CDR2 SASEGT. V lost 8 bases, J lost 7 bases, and 8 bases lay in between. This CDR3 has 11 amino acids. Written as DNA, the CDR3 is TGTGCCAGCTGGGGGCCTGAAAAACTGTTTTTT. Translating it yields CASWGPEKLFF.

The chain carries TRBV7-2 and TRBJ2-7; 12 nucleotides match TRBD2. The CDR3 totals 18 residues. The germline gives CDR1 SGHTA, CDR2 FQGNSA. V shed 4 bases and J 1 base; nucleotides not matched to a gene: 11. The CDR3 DNA is TGTGCCAGCAGCTACCATCGACTAGCGGGAGTGGAGTCCTACGAGCAGTACTTC. Amino acid sequence: CASSYHRLAGVESYEQYF.

The chain employs TRBV7-2 and TRBJ1-6, with D unclear. Trimming removed 1 base from V and 8 bases from J, with 9 bases in between. The CDR3 is 14 residues long. Germline-derived CDR1 and CDR2 are SGHTA and FQGNSA. The CDR3, as DNA: TGTGCCAGCAGCTTAGTCTCCGGGGATTCACCCCTCCACTTT. It specifies CASSLVSGDSPLHF.

The chain couples TRBV7-2 to TRBJ2-7, with 10 bases that match TRBD2. The CDR3 has 15 residues. J lost 3 bases, V lost 1 base, and 3 bases had no gene match. CDR1 SGHTA and CDR2 FQGNSA come from the germline V gene. CDR3 amino acids: CASSLDTSGIYEQYF. CDR3 sequence (DNA): TGTGCCAGCAGCTTAGACACTAGCGGGATCTACGAGCAGTACTTC.

The chain uses TRBV6-4 and TRBJ1-2; D unclear. The CDR3 loop spans 14 amino acids. Per the germline V gene, CDR1 is MRHNA and CDR2 is SNTAGT. V lost 0 bases to trimming and J lost 4 bases, with 9 bases between them. The CDR3 DNA reads TGTGCCAGCAGTGACTCTCGGGGAACCTATGGCTACACCTTC. Translated: CASSDSRGTYGYTF.

J is TRBJ2-2 and V is TRBV28, with D hard to call. V was clipped by 7 bases and J by 0 bases, with 6 bases between them. This CDR3 has 13 residues. The germline V gene encodes CDR1 MDHEN and CDR2 SYDVKM. The CDR3 DNA follows: TGTGCCAGCATCACTTCGAACACCGGGGAGCTGTTTTTT. Amino acids: CASITSNTGELFF.

The chain couples TRBV7-9 to TRBJ2-5; unclear D gene. Per the germline V gene, CDR1 is SEHNR and CDR2 is FQNEAQ (reference sequence). The CDR3 extends over 14 amino acids. Trimming left V 0 bases short and J 1 base short, with 6 bases between. CDR3 sequence reads: CASSLAVSQETQYF. Written as DNA, the CDR3 is TGTGCCAGCAGCTTAGCGGTCAGCCAAGAGACCCAGTACTTC.

V gene TRBV30 combines with J gene TRBJ2-3; 7 bases are shared with TRBD2. The trim removed 4 bases at V and 1 base at J, leaving 8 bases unmatched. Germline CDR1 is GTSNPN and CDR2 is SVGIG (reference sequence). CDR3 length: 15 residues. CDR3 sequence reads: CAWTRPGGGTDTQYF. DNA for the CDR3: TGTGCCTGGACCCGCCCGGGGGGAGGCACAGATACGCAGTATTTT.

The chain couples TRBV5-6 to TRBJ2-2, with D hard to call. The length of the CDR3 is 14 residues. Per germline, CDR1 SGHDT and CDR2 YYEEEE. Trimming removed 5 bases from V and 4 bases from J, with 12 bases in between. The CDR3 protein is CASSPIRRTGELFF. For the CDR3, the DNA is TGTGCCAGCAGTCCTATCAGGCGCACCGGGGAGCTGTTTTTT.

The chain links TRBV7-2 to TRBJ2-4; D not certain. The CDR3 extends over 13 amino acids. The V end lost 1 base, the J end lost 6 bases, and 7 bases lay between the germline ends. Germline V gives CDR1 SGHTA, CDR2 FQGNSA. The CDR3 nucleotides read TGTGCCAGCAGCTTAGAAGAGCGAAACATTCAGTACTTC. This codes for CASSLEERNIQYF.

This clone was detected only once. The gene calls are TRBV28 and TRBJ2-5, with D maybe TRBD2 (6 bases). Trimming removed 7 bases at V and 12 bases at J, with 21 bases between. The CDR3 spans 13 residues. The germline V gene encodes CDR1 MDHEN and CDR2 SYDVKM. The CDR3 DNA follows: TGTGCCAGCAACAGACCGGGACTGACAATTGAGTACTTC. Its protein is CASNRPGLTIEYF.

The chain employs TRBV9 and TRBJ2-6; tentatively, D is TRBD2 (5 bases). The CDR3 runs to 18 residues. Germline lookup yields CDR1 SGDLS and CDR2 YYNGEE. Between the trimmed V and J ends, which lost 4 bases and 0 bases, there was a span of 17 bases. CDR3: CASSPQPAGASGANVLTF. The CDR3 DNA sequence: TGTGCCAGCAGCCCTCAACCCGCGGGCGCCTCTGGGGCCAACGTCCTGACTTTC.

Comment on this clone: Its ends do not fully match the called genes, so a read error is possible. V gene TRBV7-8 combines with J gene TRBJ1-1; no firm D call. The CDR3 is 13 residues long. Germline V CDR1 and CDR2: SGHVS, FQNEAQ. The CDR3 DNA is TGTGCCAGCAGCTTACGGGGAAACACTGGAGCTTTCTTT. Translated: CASSLRGNTGAFF.

This chain uses TRBV6-6 with TRBJ2-7, with D unclear. The ends were cut back, 0 bases at V and 3 bases at J, with 12 bases in the middle. CDR1 is MNHNY and CDR2 is SVGAGI in the germline V gene (reference sequence). This CDR3 has 15 amino acids. For the CDR3, the DNA is TGTGCCAGCAGTTACTCGTGGAGTGGCCTCTACGAGCAGTACTTC. This gives the protein CASSYSWSGLYEQYF.

The rearrangement uses TRBV28 and TRBJ1-5, with 7 bases fitting TRBD1. The V gene end was trimmed by 5 bases and the J gene end by 2 bases; junction bases not matched to a gene: 6. The CDR3 has 15 amino acids. Germline V CDR1 and CDR2: MDHEN, SYDVKM. The CDR3 DNA reads TGTGCCAGCAGTGTTGACAGGGCAGGCAATCAGCCCCAGCATTTT. It encodes CASSVDRAGNQPQHF.

V and J are TRBV5-1 and TRBJ1-1, with D unresolved. This CDR3 has 14 residues. V lost 7 bases and J lost 4, with 17 bases in between. Germline CDR1 SGHRS, CDR2 YFSETQ. The CDR3 reads CASDDGTGTTEAFF. CDR3 DNA: TGCGCCAGCGACGACGGTACGGGTACCACTGAAGCTTTCTTT.

V usage is TRBV7-9 and J usage is TRBJ1-2; TRBD1 matches at 7 bases. The CDR3 contains 16 residues. The V and J ends lost 5 bases and 0 bases, in that order; junction bases with no gene match: 9. Germline values: CDR1 SEHNR, CDR2 FQNEAQ (reference sequence). The DNA for the CDR3 is TGTGCCAGCAGCCCTTTTCAGGGGGTCTCTAACTATGGCTACACCTTC. Protein product: CASSPFQGVSNYGYTF.

The chain joins TRBV5-1 to TRBJ1-1; 10 bases fit TRBD1. V shed 3 bases, J shed 4 bases, and the junction held 6 bases outside the gene matches. Germline V gives CDR1 SGHRS, CDR2 YFSETQ. The CDR3 is 15 amino acids. The CDR3 DNA reads as TGCGCCAGCAGCTCCCGGGACAGGGGTATCACTGAAGCTTTCTTT. This sequence encodes CASSSRDRGITEAFF.

The gene calls are TRBV12-5 and TRBJ2-2, with D hard to call. With 4 bases removed from V and 0 bases from J, the gap between germline ends came to 6 bases. CDR1 is LGHNT, CDR2 FRNRAP, per germline. The CDR3 contains 14 residues. The CDR3 spells CASGSNTNTGELFF. In DNA form, the CDR3 reads TGTGCTAGTGGTTCAAACACGAACACCGGGGAGCTGTTTTTT.

CDR3 DNA sequence: TGTGCCAGCAGCAACCGGGACACTGAAGCTTTCTTT. Its translation: CASSNRDTEAFF. The gene calls are TRBV21-1 and TRBJ1-1. TRBV21-1 is a listed pseudogene. The length of the CDR3 is 12 residues.

The V call is TRBV2, the J call TRBJ1-5; D not certain. CDR3 length: 11 residues. The ends were cut back, 4 bases at V and 6 bases at J, with 4 bases in the middle. Germline CDR1 is SNHLY and CDR2 is FYNNEI. CDR3 loop: CASSAGQPQHF. The CDR3 nucleotides read TGTGCCAGCAGTGCAGGTCAGCCCCAGCATTTT.